This T cell receptor (beta chain) is from a study of blood T cell repertoires in COVID-19 (TCRdb year 2020). For the wider study: The collaborator samples originated in the United States, Italy and Spain and spanned the acute and convalescent phases of COVID-19. Where available, HLA class I and class II types were obtained from metadata supplied by the sample provider rather than from assay-based typing. The prospective study material was composed of cDNA or gDNA derived from T cells, B-cell-depleted T cells, or PBMCs. The sample metadata nearly always contained a de-identified subject ID, COVID-19 status, age in years and sex. Subjects who had been exposed to COVID-19, were actively infected with it, or had recovered from it provided the deeply sampled blood TCRbeta repertoires that made up the dataset. The repertoires were released in a freely available public database intended as a resource for research on the immune response to SARS-CoV-2. The samples were drawn from two sources: the first 160 participants of the ongoing ImmuneRACE study, and 1,000 to 1,500 subjects contributed by 6 global collaborators.

TCRbeta CDR3 regions were amplified from genomic DNA by means of the immunoSEQ Assay, a bias-controlled multiplex PCR. Per the source publication's procedure: The number of nucleated cells in each sample was estimated by amplification of reference gene primers within the assay. To quantify the absolute abundance of each unique TCRbeta CDR3 rearrangement, sequence reads were collapsed and filtered. For each sample, productive Simpson clonality was calculated as the square root of Simpson's diversity index over productive rearrangements. The source is immuneACCESS, and TCRdb retained only in-frame sequences with V and J called. Part of the clones is not carried over; for the studies checked, unresolved V genes explain less than half of this, and the remainder is unexplained. The V and J calls and clone size were taken over from that table, and D and trimming were inferred from the DNA. This sample is represented by about 200,000 clones; nearly 90% of them were singletons. The ten top clones hold 20% to 25% of the sample.

This clone was observed a handful of times. No cognate antigen has been identified for it. No base qualities exist here, and no much larger clone lies one base off it. This specimen includes other DNA sequences encoding the same CDR3. The V end loses 2 bases and the J end loses 0 bases, and a stretch of 7 bases separates them. CDR1 and CDR2, looked up from the germline V gene (reference sequence), are MNHEY and SMNVEV. Counted from cysteine to phenylalanine, this CDR3 has 14 amino acids. The CDR3 DNA has 42 bases and is translated from base 1. Each collaborating institution followed its own protocols to collect whole blood in K2EDTA tubes. For TCRbeta analysis, collaborator samples were shipped as frozen whole blood, as isolated PBMCs, or as DNA extracted from either sample type. Study-wide conclusions, independent of this receptor: The quantity of clinical and demographic metadata differed by source and by participant and was supplied without curation.

The rearrangement combines TRBV27 with TRBJ1-1; the D segment cannot be called with confidence. Sequencing input: peripheral blood. The receptor was derived from a man in his fifties or sixties with active or convalescent COVID-19. Here is the DNA: TGTGCCAGCAGTTTAAACTCTATGAACACTGAAGCTTTCTTT. The translation is CASSLNSMNTEAFF.